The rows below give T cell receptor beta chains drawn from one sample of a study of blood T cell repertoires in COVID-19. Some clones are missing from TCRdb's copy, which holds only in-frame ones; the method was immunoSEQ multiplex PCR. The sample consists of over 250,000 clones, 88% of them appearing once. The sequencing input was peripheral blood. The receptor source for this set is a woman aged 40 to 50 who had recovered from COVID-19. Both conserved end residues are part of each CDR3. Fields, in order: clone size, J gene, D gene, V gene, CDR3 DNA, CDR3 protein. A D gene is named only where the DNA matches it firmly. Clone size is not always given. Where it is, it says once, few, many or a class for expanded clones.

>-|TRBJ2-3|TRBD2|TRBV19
TGTGCCAGTAGTATGTTGGCTAGCGGACCCACAGATACGCAGTATTTT
CASSMLASGPTDTQYF
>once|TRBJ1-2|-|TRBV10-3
TGTGCCATCAGGAAAACCGGGGGGGTCCATGGCTACACCTTC
CAIRKTGGVHGYTF
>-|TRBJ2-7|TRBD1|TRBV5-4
TGTGCCAGCAGCGGCCGGGACAGCTACGAGCAGTACTTC
CASSGRDSYEQYF
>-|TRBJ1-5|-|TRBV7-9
TGTGCCAGCAGCTTGGGAGGGACGGGCAATCAGCCCCAGCATTTT
CASSLGGTGNQPQHF
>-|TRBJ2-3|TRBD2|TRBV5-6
TGTGCCAGCAGCCCTGCAGCGGGGAGCACAGATACGCAGTATTTT
CASSPAAGSTDTQYF
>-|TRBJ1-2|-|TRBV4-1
TGCGCCAGCAGCCAGGCGGGTAACTATGGCTACACCTTC
CASSQAGNYGYTF
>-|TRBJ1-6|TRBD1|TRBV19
TGTGCCAGTACCGACAGGGGGCCGAATTCACCCCTCCACTTT
CASTDRGPNSPLHF
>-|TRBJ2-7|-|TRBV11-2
TGTGCCAGCAGCTTCTCGGAGAGCGGACCTTACGAGCAGTACTTC
CASSFSESGPYEQYF
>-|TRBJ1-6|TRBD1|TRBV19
TGTGCCAGTAGTACCAGACAGGGGGGAGATTCACCCCTCCACTTT
CASSTRQGGDSPLHF
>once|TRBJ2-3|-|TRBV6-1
TGTGCCAGCAGTGGCCCCTCGGGGGGCACAGATACGCAGTATTTT
CASSGPSGGTDTQYF
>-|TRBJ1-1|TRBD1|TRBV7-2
TGTGCCAGCAGCTTGGAGGGGACAGGGAACACTGAAGCTTTCTTT
CASSLEGTGNTEAFF
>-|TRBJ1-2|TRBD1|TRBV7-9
TGTGCCAGCACCGGGGACAGGGTAAACTATGGCTACACCTTC
CASTGDRVNYGYTF
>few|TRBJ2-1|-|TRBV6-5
TGTGCCAGCAGTTACGACGCTAGCGCGTACAATGAGCAGTTCTTC
CASSYDASAYNEQFF
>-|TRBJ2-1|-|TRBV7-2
TGTGCCAGCACGGACACACCGAGCTCCTACAATGAGCAGTTCTTC
CASTDTPSSYNEQFF
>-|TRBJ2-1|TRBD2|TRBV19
TGTGCCAGTAGTATTGCGCCTCTAGCGGGAGCTGATGAGCAGTTCTTC
CASSIAPLAGADEQFF
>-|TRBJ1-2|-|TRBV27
TGTGCCAGCAGTTGGGCAGGGCCCAACTATGGCTACACCTTC
CASSWAGPNYGYTF
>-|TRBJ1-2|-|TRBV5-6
TGTGCCAGCAGCCCAAATTTGTTGTGGCAGGGGTATGGCTACACCTTC
CASSPNLLWQGYGYTF
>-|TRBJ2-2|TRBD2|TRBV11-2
TGTGCCAGCAGCCGAAGAATCTGGCTAGCGGGAGGGGAGACCGGGGAGCTGTTTTTT
CASSRRIWLAGGETGELFF
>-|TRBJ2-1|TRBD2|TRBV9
TGTGCCAGCAGCGTAGTTGCGGGAGGGCCTTACAATGAGCAGTTCTTC
CASSVVAGGPYNEQFF
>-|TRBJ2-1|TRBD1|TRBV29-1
TGCAGCGTGGCCGGGACAGGGGCTGAGCAGTTCTTC
CSVAGTGAEQFF
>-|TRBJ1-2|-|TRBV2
TGTGCCAGCGGGGGGGACTCACAAGGCTACACCTTC
CASGGDSQGYTF
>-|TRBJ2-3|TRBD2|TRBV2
TGTGCCAGCAGTGCCCAACTAGCGGGAGGGGCCCCAGATACGCAGTATTTT
CASSAQLAGGAPDTQYF
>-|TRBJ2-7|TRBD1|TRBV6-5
TGTGCCAGCAGCCCCCGGACAGGCGCTTACTACGAGCAGTACTTC
CASSPRTGAYYEQYF
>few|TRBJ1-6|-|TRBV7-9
TGTGCCAGCAGCTTAGTGCGGGGGCGGGCTGGTAATTCACCCCTCCACTTT
CASSLVRGRAGNSPLHF
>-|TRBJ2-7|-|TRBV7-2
TGTGCCAGCAGCCACCTACAAGGGGGGGCCCAGACTTACGAGCAGTACTTC
CASSHLQGGAQTYEQYF
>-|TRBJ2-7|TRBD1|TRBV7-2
TGTGCCAGCAGCCCCAGGACAGGGCTTACCTACGAGCAGTACTTC
CASSPRTGLTYEQYF
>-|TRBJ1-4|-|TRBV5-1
TGCGCCAGCAGTTTGGAAGGCGGGCGTGAAAAACTGTTTTTT
CASSLEGGREKLFF
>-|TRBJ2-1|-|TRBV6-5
TGTGCCAGCAGTTACATGGAGTCCTACAATGAGCAGTTCTTC
CASSYMESYNEQFF
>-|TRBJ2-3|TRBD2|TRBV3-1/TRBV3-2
TGTGCCAGCAGCCACGGGGGGGGCACAGATACGCAGTATTTT
CASSHGGGTDTQYF
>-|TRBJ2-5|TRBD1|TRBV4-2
TGTGCCAGCAGCCAAGAAGGGACAGGGGTGTCAGAGACCCAGTACTTC
CASSQEGTGVSETQYF
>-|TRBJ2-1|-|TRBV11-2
TGTGCCAGCAGCTTAGATCGCCGGAATGAGCAGTTCTTC
CASSLDRRNEQFF
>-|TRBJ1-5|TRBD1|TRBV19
TGTGCCAGCACCAGGGGGCGGGATAGGGGCAATCAGCCCCAGCATTTT
CASTRGRDRGNQPQHF
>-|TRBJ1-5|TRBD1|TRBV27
TGTGCCACCGGGGCCGGGACAGGGGTCAATCAGCCCCAGCATTTT
CATGAGTGVNQPQHF
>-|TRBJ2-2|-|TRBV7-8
TGTGCCAGCAGCTTACCTCGGGTCAGGGCCGGGGAGCTGTTTTTT
CASSLPRVRAGELFF
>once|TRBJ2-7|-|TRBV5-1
TGCGCCACCGCGACAGAAAACTCCTACGAGCAGTACTTC
CATATENSYEQYF
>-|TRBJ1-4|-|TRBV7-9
TGTGCCAGCAGCTTAGCAGAGGTAACCGATGAAAAACTGTTTTTT
CASSLAEVTDEKLFF
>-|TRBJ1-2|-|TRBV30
TGTGCCTGGAGTGTACTAATTGGGCAGGGAGGCTACACCTTC
CAWSVLIGQGGYTF
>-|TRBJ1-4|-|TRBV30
TGTGCCTGGTCCTCGGTTTCGGGAAAACTGTTTTTT
CAWSSVSGKLFF
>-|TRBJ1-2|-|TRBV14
TGTGCCAGCAGCCCTTTAGAGCGCTATGGCTACACCTTC
CASSPLERYGYTF
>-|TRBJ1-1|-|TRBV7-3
TGTGCCAGCAGCCCGGCAGGGGTTTTGAACACTGAAGCTTTCTTT
CASSPAGVLNTEAFF
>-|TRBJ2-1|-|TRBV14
TGTGCCAGCAGCCCCCGACGGAGCTCCTACAATGAGCAGTTCTTC
CASSPRRSSYNEQFF
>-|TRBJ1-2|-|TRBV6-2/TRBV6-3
TGTGCCAGCAGTTACTTCGGGGAGGCGCCTAACTATGGCTACACCTTC
CASSYFGEAPNYGYTF
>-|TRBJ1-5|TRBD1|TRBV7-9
TGTGCCAGCAGCCGGGGACAGGGCTCCGATCAGCCCCAGCATTTT
CASSRGQGSDQPQHF
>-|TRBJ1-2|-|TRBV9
TGTGCCAGCAGCCCTCAACCGGGGTCCGGCTACACCTTC
CASSPQPGSGYTF
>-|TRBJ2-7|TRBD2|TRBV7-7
TGTGCTAGCAGCTTAGGGGCTAGCGGGAGGTACGAGCAGTACTTC
CASSLGASGRYEQYF
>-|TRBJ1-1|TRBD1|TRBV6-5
TGTGCCAGCAGCCCGGACAGGGGGAGGGCTGAAGCTTTCTTT
CASSPDRGRAEAFF
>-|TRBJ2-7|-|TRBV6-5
TGTGCCAGCAGTTACTTCGGCGGGATGGGTGAGCAGTACTTC
CASSYFGGMGEQYF